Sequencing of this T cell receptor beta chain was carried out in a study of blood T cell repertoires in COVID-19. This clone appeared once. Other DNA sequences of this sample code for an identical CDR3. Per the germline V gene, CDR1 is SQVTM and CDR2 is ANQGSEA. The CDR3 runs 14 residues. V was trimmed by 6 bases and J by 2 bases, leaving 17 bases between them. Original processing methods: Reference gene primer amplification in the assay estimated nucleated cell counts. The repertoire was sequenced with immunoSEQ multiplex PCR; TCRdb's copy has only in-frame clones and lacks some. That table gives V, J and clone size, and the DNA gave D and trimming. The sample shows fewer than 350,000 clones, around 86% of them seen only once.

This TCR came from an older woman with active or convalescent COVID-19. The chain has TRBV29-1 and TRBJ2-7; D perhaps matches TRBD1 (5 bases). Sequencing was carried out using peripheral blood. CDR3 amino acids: CSVVGQGVPYEQYF. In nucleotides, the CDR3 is TGCAGCGTGGTGGGGCAGGGTGTACCCTACGAGCAGTACTTC.